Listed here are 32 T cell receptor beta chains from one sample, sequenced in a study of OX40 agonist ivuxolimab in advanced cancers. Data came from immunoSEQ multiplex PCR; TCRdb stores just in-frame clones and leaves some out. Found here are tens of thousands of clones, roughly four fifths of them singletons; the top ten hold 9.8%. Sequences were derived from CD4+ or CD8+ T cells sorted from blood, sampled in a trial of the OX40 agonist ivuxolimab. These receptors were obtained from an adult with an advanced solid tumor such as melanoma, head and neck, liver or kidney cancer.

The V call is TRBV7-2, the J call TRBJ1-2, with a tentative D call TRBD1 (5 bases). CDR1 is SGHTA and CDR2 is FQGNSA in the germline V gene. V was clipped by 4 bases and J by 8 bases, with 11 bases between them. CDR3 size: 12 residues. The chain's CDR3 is CASSSQGGGYTF. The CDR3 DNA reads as TGTGCCAGCAGCTCGCAGGGAGGAGGCTACACCTTC. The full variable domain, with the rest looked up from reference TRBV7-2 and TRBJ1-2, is GAGVSQSPSNKVTEKGKDVELRCDPISGHTALYWYRQSLGQGLEFLIYFQGNSAPDKSGLPSDRFSAERTGGSVSTLTIQRTQQEDSAVYLCASSSQGGGYTFGSGTRLTVV.

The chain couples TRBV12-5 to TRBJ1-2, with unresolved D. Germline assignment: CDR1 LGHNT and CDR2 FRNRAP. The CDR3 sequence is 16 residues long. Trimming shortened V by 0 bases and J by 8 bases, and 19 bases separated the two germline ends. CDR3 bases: TGTGCTAGTGGTTTGGTACTGGGCAGCCCAGTGGTGGGCTACACCTTC. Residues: CASGLVLGSPVVGYTF.

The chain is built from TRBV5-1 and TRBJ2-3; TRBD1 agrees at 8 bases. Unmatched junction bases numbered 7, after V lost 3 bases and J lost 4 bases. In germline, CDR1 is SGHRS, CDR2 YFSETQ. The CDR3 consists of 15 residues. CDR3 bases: TGCGCCAGCAGCTCGGGGGACAGGCCGTCAGATACGCAGTATTTT. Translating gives CASSSGDRPSDTQYF.

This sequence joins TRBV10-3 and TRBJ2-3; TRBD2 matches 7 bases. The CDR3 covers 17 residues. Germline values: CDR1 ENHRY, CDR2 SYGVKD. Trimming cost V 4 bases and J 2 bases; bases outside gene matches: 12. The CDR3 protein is CAISGVFLAASTDTQYF. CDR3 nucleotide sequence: TGTGCCATCAGTGGTGTTTTTCTAGCGGCCTCCACAGATACGCAGTATTTT.

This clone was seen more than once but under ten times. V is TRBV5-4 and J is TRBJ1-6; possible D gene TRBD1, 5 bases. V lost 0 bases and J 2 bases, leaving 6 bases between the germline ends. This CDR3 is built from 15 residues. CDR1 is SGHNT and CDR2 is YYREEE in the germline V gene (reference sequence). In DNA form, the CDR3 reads TGTGCCAGCAGCTTGGCGGGGGCCTATAATTCACCCCTCCACTTT. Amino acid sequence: CASSLAGAYNSPLHF.

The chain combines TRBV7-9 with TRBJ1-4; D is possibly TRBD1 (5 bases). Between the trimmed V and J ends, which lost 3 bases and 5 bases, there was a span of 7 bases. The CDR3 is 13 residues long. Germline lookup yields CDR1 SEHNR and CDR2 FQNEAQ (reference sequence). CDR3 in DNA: TGTGCCAGCAGCTTGGACAACAATGAAAAACTGTTTTTT. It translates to CASSLDNNEKLFF.

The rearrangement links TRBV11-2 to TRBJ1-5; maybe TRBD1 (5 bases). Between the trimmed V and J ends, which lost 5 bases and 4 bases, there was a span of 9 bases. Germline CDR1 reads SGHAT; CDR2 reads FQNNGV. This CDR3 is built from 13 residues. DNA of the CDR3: TGTGCCAGCAGCCACGGGGGAAATCAGCCCCAGCATTTT. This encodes CASSHGGNQPQHF.

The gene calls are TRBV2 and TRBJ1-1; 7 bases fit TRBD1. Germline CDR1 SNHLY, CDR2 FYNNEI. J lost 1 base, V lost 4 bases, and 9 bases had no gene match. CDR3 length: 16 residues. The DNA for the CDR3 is TGTGCCAGCAGTGTAACTCTGAGGACAGGGAACACTGAAGCTTTCTTT. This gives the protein CASSVTLRTGNTEAFF. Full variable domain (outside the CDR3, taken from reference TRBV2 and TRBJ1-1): EPEVTQTPSHQVTQMGQEVILRCVPISNHLYFYWYRQILGQKVEFLVSFYNNEISEKSEIFDDQFSVERPDGSNFTLKIRSTKLEDSAMYFCASSVTLRTGNTEAFFGQGTRLTVV.

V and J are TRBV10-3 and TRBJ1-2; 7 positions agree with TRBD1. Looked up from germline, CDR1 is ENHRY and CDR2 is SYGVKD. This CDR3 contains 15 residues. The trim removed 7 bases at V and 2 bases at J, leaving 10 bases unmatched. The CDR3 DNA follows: TGTGCCATCAAGCGCGCAGGACAGGCGAACTATGGCTACACCTTC. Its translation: CAIKRAGQANYGYTF.

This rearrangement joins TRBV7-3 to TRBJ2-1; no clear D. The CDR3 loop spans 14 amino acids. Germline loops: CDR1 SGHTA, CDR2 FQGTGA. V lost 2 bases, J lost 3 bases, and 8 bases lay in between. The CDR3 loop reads CASSLALRYNEQFF. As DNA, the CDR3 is TGTGCCAGCAGCTTAGCGCTACGCTACAATGAGCAGTTCTTC.

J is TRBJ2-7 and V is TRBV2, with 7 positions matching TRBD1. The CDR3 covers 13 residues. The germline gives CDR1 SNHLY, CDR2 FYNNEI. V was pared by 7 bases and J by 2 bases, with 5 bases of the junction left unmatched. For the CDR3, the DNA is TGTGCCAGCAAGACAGGGCCAACCTACGAGCAGTACTTC. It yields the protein CASKTGPTYEQYF.

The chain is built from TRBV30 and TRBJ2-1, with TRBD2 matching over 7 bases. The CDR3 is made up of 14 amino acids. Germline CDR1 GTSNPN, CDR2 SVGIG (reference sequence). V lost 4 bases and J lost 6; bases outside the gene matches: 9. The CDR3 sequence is CAWKWGGSINEQFF. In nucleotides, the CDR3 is TGTGCCTGGAAGTGGGGCGGGAGTATCAATGAGCAGTTCTTC. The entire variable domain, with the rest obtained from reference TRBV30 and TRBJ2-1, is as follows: SQTIHQWPATLVQPVGSPLSLECTVEGTSNPNLYWYRQAAGRGLQLLFYSVGIGQISSEVPQNLSASRPQDRQFILSSKKLLLSDSGFYLCAWKWGGSINEQFFGPGTRLTVL.

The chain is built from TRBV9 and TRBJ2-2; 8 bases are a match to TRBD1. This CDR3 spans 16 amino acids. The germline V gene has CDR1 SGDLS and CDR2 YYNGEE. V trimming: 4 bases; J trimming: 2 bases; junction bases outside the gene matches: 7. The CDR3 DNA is TGTGCCAGCAGCCCACGGACAGGGACAAACACCGGGGAGCTGTTTTTT. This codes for CASSPRTGTNTGELFF.

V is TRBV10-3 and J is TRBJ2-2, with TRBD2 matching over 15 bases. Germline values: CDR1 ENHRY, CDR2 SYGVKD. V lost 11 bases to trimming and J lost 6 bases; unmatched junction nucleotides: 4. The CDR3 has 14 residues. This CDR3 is CAVGLAGGPGELFF. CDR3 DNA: TGTGCCGTCGGACTAGCGGGAGGGCCCGGGGAGCTGTTTTTT.

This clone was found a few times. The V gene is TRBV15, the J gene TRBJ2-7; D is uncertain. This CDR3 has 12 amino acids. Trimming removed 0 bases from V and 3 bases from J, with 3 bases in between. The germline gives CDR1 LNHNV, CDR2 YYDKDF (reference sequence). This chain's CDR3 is CATSRDFYEQYF. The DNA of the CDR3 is TGTGCCACCAGCAGAGATTTCTACGAGCAGTACTTC.

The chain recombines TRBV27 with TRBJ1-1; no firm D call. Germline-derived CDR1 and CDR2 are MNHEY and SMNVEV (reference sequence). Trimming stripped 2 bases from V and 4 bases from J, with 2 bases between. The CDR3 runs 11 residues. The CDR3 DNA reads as TGTGCCAGCAGTTTAGGCACTGAAGCTTTCTTT. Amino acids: CASSLGTEAFF.

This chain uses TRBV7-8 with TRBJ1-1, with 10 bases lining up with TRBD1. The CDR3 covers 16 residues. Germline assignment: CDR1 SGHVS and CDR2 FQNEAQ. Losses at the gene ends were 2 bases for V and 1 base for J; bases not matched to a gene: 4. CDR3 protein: CASSLRRTGGNTEAFF. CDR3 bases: TGTGCCAGCAGCTTAAGGCGGACAGGGGGGAACACTGAAGCTTTCTTT.

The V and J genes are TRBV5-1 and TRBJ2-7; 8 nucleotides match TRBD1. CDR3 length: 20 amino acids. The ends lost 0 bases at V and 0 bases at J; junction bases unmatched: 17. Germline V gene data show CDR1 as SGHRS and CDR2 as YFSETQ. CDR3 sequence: CASSLGDRTGLWGSSYEQYF. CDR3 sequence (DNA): TGCGCCAGCAGCTTGGGGGACAGGACAGGGTTATGGGGAAGCTCCTACGAGCAGTACTTC.

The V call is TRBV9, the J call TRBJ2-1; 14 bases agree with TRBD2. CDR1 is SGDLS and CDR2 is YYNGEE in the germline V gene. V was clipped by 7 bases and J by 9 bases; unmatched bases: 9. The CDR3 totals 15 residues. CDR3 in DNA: TGTGCCAGCCACAGGGGACTAGCGGGAGTAAGTGAGCAGTTCTTC. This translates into CASHRGLAGVSEQFF.

Here the CDR3 reads CASSLKTSGVIETQYF. Here the CDR3 DNA reads TGTGCCAGCAGCTTAAAAACTAGCGGGGTTATAGAGACCCAGTACTTC. The rearrangement joins TRBV7-2 to TRBJ2-5; 10 positions agree with TRBD2. Germline trimming cut 2 bases from V and 4 bases from J; bases unmatched to any gene: 7. This CDR3 is 16 amino acids long. Germline V CDR1 and CDR2: SGHTA, FQGNSA.

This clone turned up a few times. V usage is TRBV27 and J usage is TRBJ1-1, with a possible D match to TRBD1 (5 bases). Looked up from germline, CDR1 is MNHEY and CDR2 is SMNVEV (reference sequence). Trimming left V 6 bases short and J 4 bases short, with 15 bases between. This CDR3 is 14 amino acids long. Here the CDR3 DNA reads TGTGCCAGCAGACTTGGGGCGTATTCCACTGAAGCTTTCTTT. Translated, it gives CASRLGAYSTEAFF.

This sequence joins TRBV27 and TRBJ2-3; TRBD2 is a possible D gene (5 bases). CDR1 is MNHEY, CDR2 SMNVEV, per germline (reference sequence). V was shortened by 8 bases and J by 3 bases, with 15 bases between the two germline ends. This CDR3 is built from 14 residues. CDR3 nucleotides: TGTGCCAGCGGCCGACTAAGCTTTACAGATACGCAGTATTTT. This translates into CASGRLSFTDTQYF.

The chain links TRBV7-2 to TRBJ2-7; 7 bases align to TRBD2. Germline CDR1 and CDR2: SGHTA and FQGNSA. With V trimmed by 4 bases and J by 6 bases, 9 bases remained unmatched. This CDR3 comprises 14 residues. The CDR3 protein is CASSYQRDLGEQYF. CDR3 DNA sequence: TGTGCCAGCAGCTACCAGCGGGACTTGGGCGAGCAGTACTTC.

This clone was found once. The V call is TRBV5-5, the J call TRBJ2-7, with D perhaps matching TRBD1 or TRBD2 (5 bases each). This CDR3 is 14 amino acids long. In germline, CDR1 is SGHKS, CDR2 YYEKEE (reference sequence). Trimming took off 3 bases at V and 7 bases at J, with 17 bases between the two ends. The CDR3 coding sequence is TGTGCCAGCAGCTCTGGGACCATTTCGTGGGAGCAGTACTTC. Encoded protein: CASSSGTISWEQYF.

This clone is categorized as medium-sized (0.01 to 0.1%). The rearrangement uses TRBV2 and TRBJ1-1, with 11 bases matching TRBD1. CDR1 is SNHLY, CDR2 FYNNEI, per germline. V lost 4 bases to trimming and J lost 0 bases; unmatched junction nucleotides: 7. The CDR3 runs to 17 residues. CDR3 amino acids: CASSGDRGKTMNTEAFF. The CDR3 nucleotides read TGTGCCAGCAGTGGGGACAGGGGGAAGACGATGAACACTGAAGCTTTCTTT.

The CDR3 DNA follows: TGTGCCAGCAGCTCCCGCCAGAGCATGAACACTGAAGCTTTCTTT. Translating gives CASSSRQSMNTEAFF. The chain combines TRBV5-4 with TRBJ1-1; D uncertain. Deletions cut 3 bases from V and 0 bases from J, with 12 bases between. Per the germline V gene, CDR1 is SGHNT and CDR2 is YYREEE (reference sequence). This CDR3 has 15 residues.

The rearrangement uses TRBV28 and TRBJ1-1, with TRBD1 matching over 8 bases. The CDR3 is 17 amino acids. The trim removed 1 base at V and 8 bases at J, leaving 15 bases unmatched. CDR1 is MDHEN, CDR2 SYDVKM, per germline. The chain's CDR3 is CASSLSLLAGGLPEAFF. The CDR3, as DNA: TGTGCCAGCAGTTTATCCCTCCTGGCAGGGGGCCTCCCGGAAGCTTTCTTT.

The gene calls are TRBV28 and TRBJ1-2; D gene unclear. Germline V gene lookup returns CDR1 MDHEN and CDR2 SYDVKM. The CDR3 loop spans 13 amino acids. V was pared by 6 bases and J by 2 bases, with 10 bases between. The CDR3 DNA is TGTGCCAGCAGAACGGGGTGGAACTATGGCTACACCTTC. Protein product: CASRTGWNYGYTF.

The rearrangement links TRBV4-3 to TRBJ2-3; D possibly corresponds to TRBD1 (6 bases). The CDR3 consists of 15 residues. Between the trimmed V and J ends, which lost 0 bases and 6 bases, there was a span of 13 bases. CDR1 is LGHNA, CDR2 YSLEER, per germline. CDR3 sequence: CASSQDLQGGDTQYF. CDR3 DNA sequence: TGCGCCAGCAGCCAAGATCTCCAAGGGGGTGATACGCAGTATTTT.

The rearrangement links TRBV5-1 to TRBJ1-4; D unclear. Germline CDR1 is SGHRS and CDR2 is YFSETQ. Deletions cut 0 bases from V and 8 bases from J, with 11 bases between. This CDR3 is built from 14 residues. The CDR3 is CASSLDPEDEKLFF. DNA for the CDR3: TGCGCCAGCAGCTTGGACCCCGAGGACGAAAAACTGTTTTTT.

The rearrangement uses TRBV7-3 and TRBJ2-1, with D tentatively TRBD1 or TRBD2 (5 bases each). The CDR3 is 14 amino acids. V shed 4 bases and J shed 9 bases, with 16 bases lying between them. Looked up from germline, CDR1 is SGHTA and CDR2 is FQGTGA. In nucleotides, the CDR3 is TGTGCCAGCAGCTCCGGGACCACCTCTCCTGAGCAGTTCTTC. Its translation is CASSSGTTSPEQFF.

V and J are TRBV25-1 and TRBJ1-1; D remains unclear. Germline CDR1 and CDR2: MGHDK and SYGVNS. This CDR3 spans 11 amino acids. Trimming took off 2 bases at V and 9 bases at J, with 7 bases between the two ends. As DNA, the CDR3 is TGTGCCAGCAGTGAAGGGTCGAAAGCTTTCTTT. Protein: CASSEGSKAFF.